Reported below is one TCR beta chain. Its antigen remains unknown. The data belong to a study of identical twins. Study observations and caveats: High-abundance cord blood beta clonotypes had fewer insertions; memory repertoires showed none. Sequences that were beta out-of-frame showed weaker excess twin sharing.

Healthy Caucasians supplied all donations. Germline CDR1 is SGHRS and CDR2 is YFSETQ. The CDR3 consists of 15 residues. The V gene lost 6 bases and the J gene lost 0 bases, with 14 bases spanning the gap. One entry per CDR3 protein, called by TCRdb with MiXCR from the 5' RACE reads. The sample carries hundreds of thousands of distinct CDR3 sequences, 5.5% to 7.5% recorded once. The sequenced sample consisted of naive T cells sorted from blood. The V and J genes are TRBV5-1 and TRBJ2-3, with unresolved D. The TCR comes from a man younger than 35 in good health. The CDR3 DNA reads as TGCGCCAGCAAGCTAGGGCTCCCTAGCACAGATACGCAGTATTTT. It yields the protein CASKLGLPSTDTQYF.